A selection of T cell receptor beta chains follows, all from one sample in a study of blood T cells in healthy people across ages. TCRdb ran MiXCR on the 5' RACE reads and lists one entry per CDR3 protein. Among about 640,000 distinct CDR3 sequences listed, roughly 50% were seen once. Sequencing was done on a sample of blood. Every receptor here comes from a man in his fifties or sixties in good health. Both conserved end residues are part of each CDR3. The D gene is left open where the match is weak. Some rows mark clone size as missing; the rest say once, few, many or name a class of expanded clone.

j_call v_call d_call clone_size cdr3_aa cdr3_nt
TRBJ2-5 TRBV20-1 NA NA CSASKGQGSQETQYF TGCAGTGCTAGTAAGGGGCAAGGTAGTCAAGAGACCCAGTACTTC
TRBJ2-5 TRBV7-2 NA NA CACSSRLQETQYF TGTGCCTGCAGCTCCAGGCTCCAAGAGACCCAGTACTTC
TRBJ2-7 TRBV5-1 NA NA CTSSLATGTYEQYF TGCACCAGCAGCTTAGCCACAGGGACCTACGAGCAGTACTTC
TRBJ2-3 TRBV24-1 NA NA CATSEPGPLADTQYF TGTGCCACCAGTGAGCCCGGGCCGCTGGCAGATACGCAGTATTTT
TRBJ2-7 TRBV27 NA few CASSLYGTPEPYEQYF TGTGCCAGCAGTTTATACGGGACACCCGAACCCTACGAGCAGTACTTC
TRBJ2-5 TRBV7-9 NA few CASSLGVGSQYF TGTGCCAGCAGCTTAGGGGTAGGGTCTCAGTACTTC
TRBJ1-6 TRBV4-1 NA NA CASSQDGGRGGPLHF TGCGCCAGCAGCCAAGACGGCGGACGCGGGGGTCCCCTCCACTTT
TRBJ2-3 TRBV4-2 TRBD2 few CASSQGPTSGVDTQYF TGTGCCAGCAGCCAAGGCCCGACTAGCGGGGTTGATACGCAGTATTTT
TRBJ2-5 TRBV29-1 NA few CSVAPTVGETQYF TGCAGCGTTGCCCCGACAGTCGGAGAGACCCAGTACTTC
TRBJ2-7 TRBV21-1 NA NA CASSKWLRDYEQYF TGTGCCAGCAGCAAATGGTTACGGGACTACGAGCAGTACTTC
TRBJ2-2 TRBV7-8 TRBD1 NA CASTGTGGYTGELFF TGTGCCAGCACCGGGACAGGGGGCTACACCGGGGAGCTGTTTTTT
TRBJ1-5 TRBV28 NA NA CASSLAWGQYSNQPQHF TGTGCCAGCAGTTTAGCCTGGGGGCAATATAGCAATCAGCCCCAGCATTTT
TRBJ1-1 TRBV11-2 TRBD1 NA CASSLADRGHTEAFF TGTGCCAGCAGCTTAGCAGACAGGGGCCACACTGAAGCTTTCTTT
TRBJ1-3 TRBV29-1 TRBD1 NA CSVGMQGGSGNTIYF TGCAGCGTTGGTATGCAGGGGGGCTCTGGAAACACCATATATTTT
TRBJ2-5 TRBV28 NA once CATKFPTSGFTSGTQYF TGTGCCACCAAGTTTCCGACTTCAGGATTCACGTCGGGGACCCAGTACTTC
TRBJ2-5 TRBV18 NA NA CASSPLEGTYNEQYF TGTGCCAGCTCACCATTGGAGGGCACGTACAATGAGCAGTACTTC
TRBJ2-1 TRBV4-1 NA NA CASSQVGAGSNEQFF TGCGCCAGCAGCCAAGTGGGAGCAGGCTCTAACGAGCAGTTCTTC
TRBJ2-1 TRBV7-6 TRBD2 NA CASSTGLAGEAEQFF TGTGCCAGCAGCACGGGACTAGCGGGAGAAGCTGAGCAGTTCTTC
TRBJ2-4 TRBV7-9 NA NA CASSFIQGIQYF TGTGCCAGCAGCTTCATCCAGGGCATTCAGTACTTC
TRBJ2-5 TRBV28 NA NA CASSTPGRETQYF TGTGCCAGCAGTACTCCCGGGCGAGAGACCCAGTACTTC
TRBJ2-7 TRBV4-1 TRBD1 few CASSQDATGPSYEQYF TGCGCCAGCAGCCAAGATGCGACAGGGCCGTCCTACGAGCAGTACTTC
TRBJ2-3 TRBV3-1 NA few CASSQAGIVADTQYF TGTGCCAGCAGCCAAGCAGGGATTGTTGCAGATACGCAGTATTTT
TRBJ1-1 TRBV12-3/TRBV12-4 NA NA CASSNGPGDTEAFF TGTGCCAGCAGTAACGGGCCTGGAGACACTGAAGCTTTCTTT
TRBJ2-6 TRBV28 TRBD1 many CASSTRGPGANVLTF TGTGCCAGCAGTACCAGGGGGCCTGGGGCCAACGTCCTGACTTTC
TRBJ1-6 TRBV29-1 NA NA CSVADEYNSPLHF TGCAGCGTCGCAGACGAATATAATTCACCCCTCCACTTT
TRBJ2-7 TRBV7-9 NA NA CASSLALHSYEQYF TGTGCCAGCAGCTTAGCGCTACACAGCTACGAGCAGTACTTC
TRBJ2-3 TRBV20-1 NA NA CSARRVDTQYF TGCAGTGCTAGGAGGGTAGATACGCAGTATTTT
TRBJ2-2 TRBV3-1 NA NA CASSQGIYTGELFF TGTGCCAGCAGCCAAGGGATTTACACCGGGGAGCTGTTTTTT
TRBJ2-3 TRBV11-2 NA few CASSFGRGETDTQYF TGTGCCAGCAGCTTCGGCAGGGGGGAGACCGACACGCAGTATTTT
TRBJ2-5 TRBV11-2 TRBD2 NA CASSPSPGSSGKETQYF TGTGCCAGCAGCCCCTCGCCCGGGTCTAGCGGCAAAGAGACCCAGTACTTC
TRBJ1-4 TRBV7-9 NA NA CASSRYGPLEKLFF TGTGCCAGCAGCCGTTACGGACCGCTTGAAAAACTGTTTTTT
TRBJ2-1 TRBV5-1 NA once CASSLVPGTTGEQFF TGCGCCAGCAGCTTGGTTCCGGGGACGACAGGCGAGCAGTTCTTC
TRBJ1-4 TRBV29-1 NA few CSVGVGEKLFF TGCAGCGTTGGAGTTGGTGAAAAACTGTTTTTT
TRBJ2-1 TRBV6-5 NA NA CASGESGYNEQFF TGTGCCAGCGGGGAATCGGGCTACAATGAGCAGTTCTTC
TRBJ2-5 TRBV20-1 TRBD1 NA CSATTGMETQYF TGCAGTGCAACGACAGGGATGGAGACCCAGTACTTC
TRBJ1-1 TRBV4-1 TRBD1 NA CASSQDLGRGGRAFF TGCGCCAGCAGCCAAGATCTCGGCAGGGGGGGGAGAGCTTTCTTT